Sequencing of this T cell receptor beta chain was carried out in a study of T cell repertoires in cytomegalovirus infection. Trimming pared 5 bases from V and 2 bases from J, leaving 15 bases between. CDR3 length: 14 residues. The V gene's germline CDR1 is DFQATT and CDR2 SNEGSKA (reference sequence). TCRdb ran MiXCR on the reads and lists one entry per CDR3 protein. The table has approximately 70,000 distinct CDR3 sequences, approximately 22% seen once. There are a few counts of this clonotype. What it binds is not known. This clonotype originated in a human donor in good health (CMV status not recorded). Some clones in this sample may be carry-over from other donors' samples. The sequenced sample consisted of PBMCs, sequenced either directly or after in vitro stimulation (not recorded which). The genes are TRBV20-1 and TRBJ2-5; no clear D gene. The CDR3 sequence is CSAPPPSRQETQYF. The CDR3 DNA reads TGCAGTGCTCCCCCCCCCAGTCGACAAGAGACCCAGTACTTC.